A selection of T cell receptor beta chains follows, all from one sample in a study of T cell responses to AZD1222 COVID-19 vaccine. Measured with immunoSEQ multiplex PCR; TCRdb has only the in-frame clones, and not every one. In the table there are 100,000 to 150,000 clones, 90% of which are singletons. Source: peripheral blood, taken 28 days after the second dose of the MenACWY control vaccine. These receptors came from an adult who received the MenACWY meningococcal vaccine as a control. The CDR3 runs from the conserved cysteine through the conserved F or W. The D gene is left open where the match is weak. A row's size may be missing; if present it is once, few, many or a size class.

length,D,size,V,J,DNA,CDR3
12,NA,NA,TRBV19,TRBJ1-6,TGTGCCACCACCCCGGGGGGGGGAGCCCTCCACTTT,CATTPGGGALHF
15,NA,NA,TRBV28,TRBJ1-1,TGTGCCAGCAGTTTTGGGGGCAAATTGAACACTGAAGCTTTCTTT,CASSFGGKLNTEAFF
17,TRBD1,once,TRBV7-9,TRBJ1-3,TGTGCCAGCAGCCTTCGGACAGGGAGGAGCTCTGGAAACACCATATATTTT,CASSLRTGRSSGNTIYF
14,NA,NA,TRBV19,TRBJ2-1,TGTGCCAGTAGTTACGGGACTCTCTACAATGAGCAGTTCTTC,CASSYGTLYNEQFF
15,NA,NA,TRBV24-1,TRBJ2-5,TGTGCCACCAGTGCTCCTCGCGGCGGTCAAGAGACCCAGTACTTC,CATSAPRGGQETQYF
16,TRBD2,NA,TRBV3-1/TRBV3-2,TRBJ2-7,TGTGCCAGCAGCCCAAGACTAGCGGGAGTGTCCTACGAGCAGTACTTC,CASSPRLAGVSYEQYF
14,NA,NA,TRBV7-2,TRBJ1-4,TGTGCCAGCAGCTTAGCCAAAACTAATGAAAAACTGTTTTTT,CASSLAKTNEKLFF
16,NA,NA,TRBV2,TRBJ2-1,TGTGCCAGCAGTGAACTAGGCCCCACAATGAGCAATGAGCAGTTCTTC,CASSELGPTMSNEQFF
13,NA,NA,TRBV28,TRBJ1-5,TGTGCCAGCAGCCCGGGGGCATATCAGCCCCAGCATTTT,CASSPGAYQPQHF
13,NA,once,TRBV28,TRBJ2-2,TGTGCCGGGGGACACCTGAACACCGGGGAGCTGTTTTTT,CAGGHLNTGELFF
13,TRBD2,NA,TRBV29-1,TRBJ2-3,TGCAGCGTTAAGGCGGGGGGGCCAGATACGCAGTATTTT,CSVKAGGPDTQYF
15,NA,NA,TRBV18,TRBJ1-4,TGTGCCAGCTCACAGATGACCGGGACAAATGAAAAACTGTTTTTT,CASSQMTGTNEKLFF
14,NA,NA,TRBV11-2,TRBJ2-7,TGTGCCAGCAGCTTAGAGGTTTTCTCCTACGAGCAGTACTTC,CASSLEVFSYEQYF
18,NA,few,TRBV19,TRBJ2-2,TGTGCCAGTAGTATAGAGCCCTCCCAGGGGGGATACACCGGGGAGCTGTTTTTT,CASSIEPSQGGYTGELFF
15,NA,NA,TRBV30,TRBJ1-4,TGTGCCTGGAGTCTCGACTATGGGCCGAATGAAAAACTGTTTTTT,CAWSLDYGPNEKLFF
12,NA,NA,TRBV12-3/TRBV12-4,TRBJ2-3,TGTGCCAGCAACCCGGGCACAGATACGCAGTATTTT,CASNPGTDTQYF
13,NA,NA,TRBV30,TRBJ1-5,TGTGCCTGGAGTGTAGGGCACAATCAGCCCCAGCATTTT,CAWSVGHNQPQHF
18,NA,NA,TRBV14,TRBJ2-3,TGTGCCAGCAGCCAAGTTCCCCAGACTAGTTGGGGTACAGATACGCAGTATTTT,CASSQVPQTSWGTDTQYF
15,TRBD2,NA,TRBV3-1/TRBV3-2,TRBJ2-3,TGTGCCAGCAGCCAACGGACTAGCGGGAGTGGTACGCAGTATTTT,CASSQRTSGSGTQYF
15,TRBD1,NA,TRBV5-1,TRBJ1-2,TGCGCCAGCAGACCGGGACAGGGGGCGGCCTATGGCTACACCTTC,CASRPGQGAAYGYTF
14,TRBD2,NA,TRBV6-4,TRBJ2-1,TGTGCCAGCAGTGGGGAAGCGGGATTAAATGAGCAGTTCTTC,CASSGEAGLNEQFF
17,TRBD2,NA,TRBV5-1,TRBJ2-5,TGCGCCAGCAGCTTGGCCGATCGGAGCGGGGGGGCGGAGACCCAGTACTTC,CASSLADRSGGAETQYF
20,TRBD1,NA,TRBV23-1,TRBJ2-2,TGCGCCAGCAGCCCACACGTCTCGGACAGGGATAGTAGCAAGACCGGGGAGCTGTTTTTT,CASSPHVSDRDSSKTGELFF
14,TRBD2,NA,TRBV18,TRBJ2-1,TGTGCCAGCTCCCCGGGACTAGCTTACAATGAGCAGTTCTTC,CASSPGLAYNEQFF
17,NA,NA,TRBV5-6,TRBJ2-3,TGTGCCAGCAGCTTGTTAGGGGGGTATGATAGCACAGATACGCAGTATTTT,CASSLLGGYDSTDTQYF
16,TRBD1,NA,TRBV5-4,TRBJ1-1,TGTGCCAGCAGCCTACGACAGGGAATCGTAGCAGCTGAAGCTTTCTTT,CASSLRQGIVAAEAFF
13,NA,NA,TRBV3-1/TRBV3-2,TRBJ2-2,TGTGCCAGCTCCCGGCAGAACACCGGGGAGCTGTTTTTT,CASSRQNTGELFF
14,NA,once,TRBV19,TRBJ2-5,TGTGCCAGTAGGAGGGCCGGAGTCCAAGAGACCCAGTACTTC,CASRRAGVQETQYF
14,TRBD1,NA,TRBV27,TRBJ1-2,TGTGCCAGCAGTTCCGACAGGGCGGGCTATGGCTACACCTTC,CASSSDRAGYGYTF
14,NA,NA,TRBV7-9,TRBJ2-5,TGTGCCAGCAGCTTAGCGGGGGGTCAAGAGACCCAGTACTTC,CASSLAGGQETQYF
15,NA,NA,TRBV10-3,TRBJ1-1,TGTGCCATCACCCAAGGTCTCGGGTTGAGCTTTGAAGCTTTCTTT,CAITQGLGLSFEAFF
15,NA,NA,TRBV4-3,TRBJ2-3,TGCGCCAGCAGCCAAGATACCGGGGGGCCAGATACGCAGTATTTT,CASSQDTGGPDTQYF
13,NA,NA,TRBV28,TRBJ2-1,TGTGCCAGCAGTTTAACCAGCCCCGATGAGCAGTTCTTC,CASSLTSPDEQFF
15,TRBD1,NA,TRBV19,TRBJ1-2,TGTGCCAGTAGTATCCCCGGGACAGCTAACTATGGCTACACCTTC,CASSIPGTANYGYTF
11,NA,NA,TRBV19,TRBJ1-1,TGTGCCAGTAGTATGAACACTGAAGCTTTCTTT,CASSMNTEAFF
15,NA,NA,TRBV7-2,TRBJ2-4,TGTGCCAGCAGCTTAACCCTGGTAGCCAAAAACATTCAGTACTTC,CASSLTLVAKNIQYF
15,NA,NA,TRBV6-1,TRBJ1-5,TGTGCCAGCAGTGAAGGCGGGGTTATCGGGCAGCCCCAGCATTTT,CASSEGGVIGQPQHF
15,NA,NA,TRBV5-6,TRBJ1-6,TGTGCCAGCAGCCCGGACACCGGCGGGAATTCACCCCTCCACTTT,CASSPDTGGNSPLHF
16,NA,NA,TRBV19,TRBJ1-6,TGTGCCAGTAGTTTCGATCCTGACCGCTATAATTCACCCCTCCACTTT,CASSFDPDRYNSPLHF
16,TRBD1,NA,TRBV15,TRBJ1-2,TGTGCCACCAGCAGAGGGAACCGGGACAGGGGAAATGGCTACACCTTC,CATSRGNRDRGNGYTF
16,TRBD1,few,TRBV9,TRBJ1-6,TGTGCCAGCAGCGAGGGGGACAGCTCCTATAATTCACCCCTCCACTTT,CASSEGDSSYNSPLHF
17,TRBD1,NA,TRBV19,TRBJ1-2,TGTGCCAGTAGTATAGATCCTCGACAGGGGTTCAACTATGGCTACACCTTC,CASSIDPRQGFNYGYTF
12,NA,NA,TRBV29-1,TRBJ1-1,TGCAGCGTTTCCCGATCGAACACTGAAGCTTTCTTT,CSVSRSNTEAFF
15,TRBD2,NA,TRBV11-2,TRBJ2-3,TGTGCCAGCAGCTTAACTAGCGGGAGCACAGATACGCAGTATTTT,CASSLTSGSTDTQYF